These 13 T cell receptor beta chains came from one sample sequenced in a study of blood T cells in healthy people across ages. For the second PCR, which ran for about 7 to 11 cycles, a sample-barcoded 5' primer and a J-beta primer mix were used. TCRdb re-called the 5' RACE reads through MiXCR, storing one row per CDR3 protein. Seen here are around 1.5 million distinct CDR3 sequences, approximately 40% observed once, and the top ten hold roughly 8.2%. Sequenced material: blood. The receptors shown here come from a young woman in good health.

The rearrangement links TRBV5-1 to TRBJ2-7; 9 positions match TRBD1. The CDR3 extends over 15 amino acids. Trimming cost V 3 bases and J 6 bases; bases outside gene matches: 10. Germline-derived CDR1 and CDR2 are SGHRS and YFSETQ. The CDR3 bases are TGCGCCAGCAGCTGGGGGACAGGGAACTCTCGCGAGCAGTACTTC. It yields the protein CASSWGTGNSREQYF.

The V call is TRBV5-1, the J call TRBJ2-5; TRBD1 might be the D (5 bases). Trimming shortened V by 4 bases and J by 0 bases, and 10 bases separated the two germline ends. CDR1 SGHRS and CDR2 YFSETQ come from the germline V gene. The CDR3 length is 14 residues. CDR3 DNA sequence: TGCGCCAGCAGCGTGAAGGGGTACCAAGAGACCCAGTACTTC. Translating gives CASSVKGYQETQYF.

The table lists this clonotype with many counts. The rearrangement joins TRBV7-3 to TRBJ1-6; 8 nucleotides agree with TRBD1. Trimming cost V 4 bases and J 7 bases; bases outside gene matches: 6. CDR1 is SGHTA, CDR2 FQGTGA, per germline. The CDR3 length is 15 residues. CDR3 in DNA: TGTGCCAGCAGCTCCAGGGGGCTTGGGAATTCACCCCTCCACTTT. Translated: CASSSRGLGNSPLHF. The variable domain in full, with the rest retrieved from reference TRBV7-3 and TRBJ1-6, is GAGVSQTPSNKVTEKGKYVELRCDPISGHTALYWYRQSLGQGPEFLIYFQGTGAADDSGLPNDRFFAVRPEGSVSTLKIQRTERGDSAVYLCASSSRGLGNSPLHFGNGTRLTVT.

This clonotype was seen a handful of times. The chain joins TRBV5-1 to TRBJ2-7; TRBD2 agrees at 12 bases. J was trimmed by 2 bases and V by 2 bases; bases with no gene match: 2. This CDR3 has 15 residues. Germline V gives CDR1 SGHRS, CDR2 YFSETQ. CDR3 in DNA: TGCGCCAGCAGCTTTGGGACTAGCGGGCCCTACGAGCAGTACTTC. As protein: CASSFGTSGPYEQYF. Variable domain in full (rest from reference TRBV5-1 and TRBJ2-7): KAGVTQTPRYLIKTRGQQVTLSCSPISGHRSVSWYQQTPGQGLQFLFEYFSETQRNKGNFPGRFSGRQFSNSRSEMNVSTLELGDSALYLCASSFGTSGPYEQYFGPGTRLTVT.

This clonotype was detected only a few times. J is TRBJ1-2 and V is TRBV10-3; 7 positions agree with TRBD1. Germline trimming cut 0 bases from V and 2 bases from J; bases unmatched to any gene: 3. This CDR3 spans 15 amino acids. Germline V lookup: CDR1 ENHRY, CDR2 SYGVKD. This CDR3 reads CAISESETGNYGYTF. Written as DNA, the CDR3 is TGTGCCATCAGTGAGTCAGAGACAGGGAACTATGGCTACACCTTC.

The V call is TRBV15, the J call TRBJ1-2; TRBD1 agrees at 9 bases. There are 15 residues in the CDR3. Per germline, CDR1 LNHNV and CDR2 YYDKDF (reference sequence). The ends lost 3 bases at V and 5 bases at J; junction bases unmatched: 7. CDR3 residues: CATSRETGGAYGYTF. The DNA for the CDR3 is TGTGCCACCAGCAGGGAAACAGGGGGCGCTTATGGCTACACCTTC.

The chain couples TRBV7-6 to TRBJ2-3; D could derive from TRBD1 or TRBD2 (5 bases each). Germline V CDR1 and CDR2: SGHVS, FNYEAQ. This CDR3 region has 15 residues. V shed 5 bases and J shed 3 bases, with 15 bases lying between them. CDR3 bases: TGTGCCAGCAGCCCCCTCGGGGACGAAACAGATACGCAGTATTTT. It codes for CASSPLGDETDTQYF.

The V gene is TRBV6-5, the J gene TRBJ1-2; D is ambiguous. Germline CDR1 is MNHEY and CDR2 is SVGAGI. V lost 6 bases and J lost 3, with 11 bases in between. The CDR3 has 13 amino acids. CDR3 in amino acids: CASRTSADYGYTF. CDR3 DNA sequence: TGTGCCAGCAGGACCTCGGCGGACTATGGCTACACCTTC.

This clonotype was seen a handful of times. This rearrangement joins TRBV12-3 or TRBV12-4 to TRBJ2-1, with 9 bases lining up with TRBD2. Losses at the gene ends were 7 bases for V and 1 base for J; bases not matched to a gene: 8. The CDR3 is 16 amino acids. CDR3 residues: CASTLSGGGSYNEQFF. The DNA of the CDR3 is TGTGCCAGCACCCTTAGCGGGGGCGGTTCCTACAATGAGCAGTTCTTC.

The chain couples TRBV7-2 to TRBJ2-5; D gene unclear. The DNA end favors TRBJ2-4, so the J call may be wrong. Germline V gives CDR1 SGHTA, CDR2 FQGNSA. CDR3 size: 16 residues. The CDR3: CASSPRGGFAKNIQYF. The DNA of the CDR3 is TGTGCCAGCAGCCCAAGAGGTGGGTTCGCCAAAAACATTCAGTACTTC.

The table lists this clonotype with many counts. This chain uses TRBV29-1 with TRBJ1-2, with 12 bases that match TRBD1. The CDR3 contains 15 residues. Per germline, CDR1 SQVTM and CDR2 ANQGSEA. The V gene end was trimmed by 6 bases and the J gene end by 7 bases; junction bases not matched to a gene: 12. Here the CDR3 reads CSVRLGTGGSGGYTF. In nucleotides, the CDR3 is TGCAGCGTACGGTTGGGGACAGGGGGCTCTGGTGGCTACACCTTC.

The CDR3 nucleotides read TGTGCCATCAGCCAGGACGCCCCTCTATTTAAAAACATTCAGTACTTC. Translation gives CAISQDAPLFKNIQYF. This chain links TRBV10-3 with TRBJ2-4; D is unclear. Trimming stripped 6 bases from V and 4 bases from J, with 19 bases between. This CDR3 is 16 amino acids long. The germline gives CDR1 ENHRY, CDR2 SYGVKD.

V gene TRBV2 combines with J gene TRBJ1-5, with unresolved D. Germline values: CDR1 SNHLY, CDR2 FYNNEI. Trimming pared 4 bases from V and 2 bases from J, leaving 6 bases between. The CDR3 loop spans 13 amino acids. The CDR3 protein is CASSVWRNQPQHF. The CDR3 DNA is TGTGCCAGCAGTGTATGGCGCAATCAGCCCCAGCATTTT.